The 9 T cell receptor beta chains in this list originate from one sample, sequenced in a study of cytomegalovirus exposure and HLA in healthy donors. Primers: 60 Vbeta forward and 13 Jbeta reverse. TCRdb's table, derived via immunoSEQ multiplex PCR, lists solely in-frame clones and lacks some. The sample yields 100,000 or so clones, 65% to 75% seen once. The sequenced sample consisted of PBMCs. The receptor source for this set is a man aged 30 to 39 in good health and CMV-seronegative.

This sequence joins TRBV4-1 and TRBJ2-3, with 11 bases that match TRBD2. The CDR3 consists of 16 residues. The germline V gene encodes CDR1 MGHRA and CDR2 YSYEKL. Germline trimming cut 0 bases from V and 6 bases from J; bases unmatched to any gene: 5. The CDR3 region is CASSQDPGLAADTQYF. In nucleotides, the CDR3 is TGCGCCAGCAGCCAAGACCCGGGACTAGCGGCGGATACGCAGTATTTT.

The chain combines TRBV4-1 with TRBJ2-1; TRBD2 might be the D (6 bases). Trimming left V 4 bases short and J 0 bases short, with 7 bases between. In germline, CDR1 is MGHRA, CDR2 YSYEKL. The CDR3 is 14 residues long. CDR3 residues: CASSRGDSYNEQFF. The DNA of the CDR3 is TGCGCCAGCAGCCGCGGGGACTCCTACAATGAGCAGTTCTTC.

The chain recombines TRBV29-1 with TRBJ2-7; TRBD1 might be the D (6 bases). This CDR3 contains 12 residues. CDR1 is SQVTM and CDR2 is ANQGSEA in the germline V gene. V was cut by 5 bases and J by 6 bases, with 14 bases left in between. The DNA for the CDR3 is TGCAGCGTTACACAGGGAGAAGGCGAGCAGTACTTC. Residues: CSVTQGEGEQYF.

The V and J genes are TRBV5-1 and TRBJ2-7; D is perhaps TRBD1 (5 bases). V lost 5 bases and J 1 base, leaving 10 bases between the germline ends. The V gene's germline CDR1 is SGHRS and CDR2 YFSETQ. This CDR3 region has 13 residues. CDR3 nucleotides: TGCGCCAGCAGTCCCGACAGATCCTACGAGCAGTACTTC. Amino acids: CASSPDRSYEQYF.

The chain has TRBV5-8 and TRBJ1-5, with a tentative D call TRBD1 (6 bases). This CDR3 comprises 15 residues. Trimming took 1 base from V and 2 from J, leaving 10 bases between them. Germline V CDR1 and CDR2: SGHTS, YDEGEE. In DNA, the CDR3 is TGTGCCAGCAGCTTGACAGGGTACGGCAATCAGCCCCAGCATTTT. Translation gives CASSLTGYGNQPQHF.

The genes are TRBV7-8 and TRBJ2-1; D is ambiguous. Per the germline V gene, CDR1 is SGHVS and CDR2 is FQNEAQ. The CDR3 extends over 13 amino acids. The V and J ends lost 5 bases and 15 bases respectively, with 20 bases between them. This CDR3 reads CASSRSYRLSRFF. For the CDR3, the DNA is TGTGCCAGCAGCCGGTCCTATAGACTGAGCAGGTTCTTC.

The V gene is TRBV7-2, the J gene TRBJ2-7; D is perhaps TRBD2 (5 bases). CDR1 is SGHTA, CDR2 FQGNSA, per germline. V was pared by 7 bases and J by 7 bases, with 17 bases between. This CDR3 contains 13 residues. The CDR3 region is CASTETGKGEQYF. In DNA form, the CDR3 reads TGTGCCAGCACCGAGACGGGGAAAGGGGAGCAGTACTTC.

This clone was seen more than once but under ten times. The V call is TRBV7-9, the J call TRBJ2-1; 10 bases align to TRBD2. J gave up 2 bases and V 5 bases, and 15 bases lay outside the gene matches. CDR1 is SEHNR and CDR2 is FQNEAQ in the germline V gene (reference sequence). This CDR3 region has 19 residues. The CDR3 reads CASSPSISGRRTAYNEQFF. In DNA form, the CDR3 reads TGTGCCAGCAGCCCCTCCATTAGCGGGAGGAGGACAGCCTACAATGAGCAGTTCTTC.

The chain recombines TRBV30 with TRBJ2-7, with D perhaps matching TRBD2 (6 bases). This CDR3 has 14 amino acids. Trimming took off 8 bases at V and 5 bases at J, with 22 bases between the two ends. Per the germline V gene, CDR1 is GTSNPN and CDR2 is SVGIG (reference sequence). This CDR3 is CASRRRESKNEQYF. The CDR3 DNA sequence: TGTGCCAGCCGACGGAGGGAGTCAAAGAACGAGCAGTACTTC.